The present TCR beta chain was sequenced within a study of response to subunit inactivated influenza vaccine. After removal of 5 bases from V and 0 bases from J, the junction contained 5 bases not matched to a gene. The V gene's germline CDR1 is SEHNR and CDR2 FQNEAQ (reference sequence). This CDR3 region has 15 residues. Each CDR3 protein gets one entry after TCRdb re-called the RT-PCR reads with MiXCR. The table has hundreds of thousands of distinct CDR3 sequences, approximately 14% seen once; the top ten hold approximately 6.5%. Overall study results and limits: Few new T cells, the authors suggested, are recruited by each seasonal influenza vaccination.

This clonotype appeared once. Its antigen is as yet unknown. This specimen consisted of PBMCs from blood, obtained less than 15 days before vaccination. The chain uses TRBV7-9 and TRBJ2-7; 9 bases map to TRBD1. The TCR was taken from a man aged 50 to 60 who received an inactivated influenza vaccine. Here the CDR3 DNA reads TGTGCCAGCAGCCCCCGGGACAGGGTCTCCTACGAGCAGTACTTC. This encodes CASSPRDRVSYEQYF. Full variable domain (remainder filled in from reference TRBV7-9 and TRBJ2-7): DTGVSQNPRHKITKRGQNVTFRCDPISEHNRLYWYRQTLGQGPEFLTYFQNEAQLEKSRLLSDRFSAERPKGSFSTLEIQRTEQGDSAMYLCASSPRDRVSYEQYFGPGTRLTVT.